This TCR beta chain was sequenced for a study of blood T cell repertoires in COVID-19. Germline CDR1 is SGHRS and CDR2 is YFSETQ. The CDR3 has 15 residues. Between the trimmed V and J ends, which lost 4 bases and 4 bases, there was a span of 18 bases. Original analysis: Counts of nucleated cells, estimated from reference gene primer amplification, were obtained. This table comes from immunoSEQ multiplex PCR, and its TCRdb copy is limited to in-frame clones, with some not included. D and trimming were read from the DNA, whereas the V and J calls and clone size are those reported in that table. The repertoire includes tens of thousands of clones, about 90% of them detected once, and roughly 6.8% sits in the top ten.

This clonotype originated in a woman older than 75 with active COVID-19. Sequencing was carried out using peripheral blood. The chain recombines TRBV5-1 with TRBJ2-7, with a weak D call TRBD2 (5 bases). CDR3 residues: CASSRERTNTYEQYF. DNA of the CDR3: TGCGCCAGCAGCCGTGAGCGGACCAACACTTACGAGCAGTACTTC.